One sample yielded the 17 T cell receptor beta chains listed below, sequenced in a study of blood T cell repertoires in COVID-19. Clones were read by immunoSEQ multiplex PCR, and TCRdb kept only the in-frame ones, dropping some. The table lists over 200,000 clones, 75% to 90% of them singletons. Source material: PBMCs or T cells enriched from blood (not recorded which). The receptors derive from a man aged 40-55 years who had recovered from COVID-19.

This clone was detected a few times. This chain uses TRBV4-1 with TRBJ2-2, with 13 bases fitting TRBD2. CDR1 is MGHRA, CDR2 YSYEKL, per germline. This CDR3 is 17 amino acids long. V lost 7 bases, J lost 8 bases, and 13 bases stayed unmatched. The CDR3 here is CASTPGLAGFRTGELFF. The CDR3 coding sequence is TGCGCCAGCACCCCGGGACTAGCGGGATTTCGGACGGGGGAGCTGTTTTTT.

The V call is TRBV7-8, the J call TRBJ1-2; no clear D gene. The CDR3 is 13 residues long. V gave up 0 bases and J gave up 4 bases, with 6 bases separating them. From germline, CDR1 is SGHVS and CDR2 FQNEAQ. This chain's CDR3 is CASSLAGSYGYTF. Here the CDR3 DNA reads TGTGCCAGCAGCTTAGCGGGCAGCTATGGCTACACCTTC.

The chain is built from TRBV15 and TRBJ2-7; a weak D match, TRBD2 (6 bases). The CDR3 length is 16 residues. Per the germline V gene, CDR1 is LNHNV and CDR2 is YYDKDF (reference sequence). V was cut by 1 base and J by 5 bases, with 18 bases left in between. CDR3 nucleotide sequence: TGTGCCACCAGCAGAGCAACGGGAGCGCGAGTCCACGAGCAGTACTTC. Encoded protein: CATSRATGARVHEQYF. Based on the CDR3 plus reference TRBV15 and TRBJ2-7, the full variable domain is DAMVIQNPRYQVTQFGKPVTLSCSQTLNHNVMYWYQQKSSQAPKLLFHYYDKDFNNEADTPDNFQSRRPNTSFCFLDIRSPGLGDTAMYLCATSRATGARVHEQYFGPGTRLTVT.

V and J are TRBV6-1 and TRBJ1-2, with TRBD1 matching 8 bases. The germline gives CDR1 MNHNS, CDR2 SASEGT. Germline trimming cut 4 bases from V and 6 bases from J; bases unmatched to any gene: 13. CDR3 length: 16 amino acids. CDR3 in DNA: TGTGCCAGCAGTGGCAGGGGGCCCGGGGGAAAGAATGGCTACACCTTC. Protein product: CASSGRGPGGKNGYTF.

This sequence joins TRBV5-1 and TRBJ1-2; unclear D gene. The CDR3 consists of 14 residues. Germline assignment: CDR1 SGHRS and CDR2 YFSETQ. V shed 0 bases and J shed 8 bases, with 14 bases lying between them. The CDR3 nucleotides are TGCGCCAGCAGCTTGGGCACGGAGATTGACGGCTACACCTTC. Translation gives CASSLGTEIDGYTF.

The chain employs TRBV19 and TRBJ2-3; D is unresolved. The CDR3 has 12 amino acids. In germline, CDR1 is LNHDA, CDR2 SQIVND (reference sequence). The V and J ends lost 5 bases and 8 bases respectively, with 11 bases between them. CDR3: CASSGLSGTQYF. As DNA, the CDR3 is TGTGCCAGTAGTGGTCTGTCGGGTACGCAGTATTTT.

In this sample, this clone turned up once. The rearrangement joins TRBV5-1 to TRBJ2-7; TRBD1 matches at 12 bases. CDR3 size: 17 residues. Germline lookup yields CDR1 SGHRS and CDR2 YFSETQ. V lost 2 bases to trimming and J lost 0 bases; unmatched junction nucleotides: 6. DNA of the CDR3: TGCGCCAGCAGCTTACCGGGACAGGGGGCGTTCTCCTACGAGCAGTACTTC. This gives the protein CASSLPGQGAFSYEQYF.

This chain uses TRBV11-2 with TRBJ1-2; the D gene is possibly TRBD1 (6 bases). The CDR3 runs to 14 residues. V lost 3 bases, J lost 4 bases, and 12 bases lay in between. Germline V gene sequence: CDR1 SGHAT, CDR2 FQNNGV. The CDR3 is CASSFSGGAYGYTF. The CDR3 DNA reads as TGTGCCAGCAGCTTCAGCGGGGGCGCCTATGGCTACACCTTC.

The CDR3 sequence: CASSSGGSGELFF. The DNA of the CDR3 is TGCGCCAGCAGTTCGGGAGGGAGCGGGGAGCTGTTTTTT. The chain recombines TRBV5-1 with TRBJ2-2, with TRBD2 identical over 8 bases. The ends lost 5 bases at V and 7 bases at J; junction bases unmatched: 4. From germline, CDR1 is SGHRS and CDR2 YFSETQ. The CDR3 consists of 13 residues. Combining the CDR3 with reference TRBV5-1 and TRBJ2-2 gives the whole variable domain KAGVTQTPRYLIKTRGQQVTLSCSPISGHRSVSWYQQTPGQGLQFLFEYFSETQRNKGNFPGRFSGRQFSNSRSEMNVSTLELGDSALYLCASSSGGSGELFFGEGSRLTVL.

This clone has only a few counts. The V call is TRBV24-1, the J call TRBJ2-7, with D possibly TRBD2 on 7 matching bases. The CDR3 is 14 amino acids. Germline V lookup: CDR1 KGHDR, CDR2 SFDVKD. V lost 5 bases and J 3 bases, leaving 13 bases between the germline ends. The CDR3 protein is CATSAPGGLYEQYF. For the CDR3, the DNA is TGTGCCACCAGTGCCCCGGGGGGCCTCTACGAGCAGTACTTC.

This clone was detected a few times. The chain recombines TRBV6-5 with TRBJ1-6, with TRBD1 identical over 7 bases. Germline CDR1 is MNHEY and CDR2 is SVGAGI. Trimming at V came to 6 bases and at J to 7 bases, leaving 9 bases not matched to a gene. There are 15 residues in the CDR3. DNA for the CDR3: TGTGCCAGCAGGCCATCGACAGGGTTGAATTCACCCCTCCACTTT. Amino acid sequence: CASRPSTGLNSPLHF.

The genes are TRBV7-2 and TRBJ2-5, with 11 bases matching TRBD2. The CDR3 covers 17 residues. The V gene end was trimmed by 5 bases and the J gene end by 5 bases; junction bases not matched to a gene: 13. Germline V gives CDR1 SGHTA, CDR2 FQGNSA. The CDR3: CASSQRTSGWRRETQYF. CDR3 coding DNA: TGTGCCAGCAGCCAACGGACTAGCGGGTGGAGGAGGGAGACCCAGTACTTC.

The sample holds one count of this clone. The CDR3 DNA is TGTGCCATCAGTGATTCTGGACGAGGGGGCTACACCTTC. It encodes CAISDSGRGGYTF. V and J are TRBV10-3 and TRBJ1-2; no clear D. The CDR3 runs to 13 residues. V lost 3 bases and J lost 8, with 13 bases in between. Germline assignment: CDR1 ENHRY and CDR2 SYGVKD.

The chain carries TRBV27 and TRBJ2-7; D is perhaps TRBD2 (6 bases). The CDR3 is 15 amino acids. V lost 2 bases and J lost 5, with 16 bases in between. Looked up from germline, CDR1 is MNHEY and CDR2 is SMNVEV (reference sequence). The CDR3 protein is CASSLIGGAADEQYF. CDR3 nucleotides: TGTGCCAGCAGTTTAATCGGGGGAGCCGCGGACGAGCAGTACTTC.

J is TRBJ1-2 and V is TRBV5-4; a weak D match, TRBD1 (6 bases). The CDR3 consists of 17 residues. V shed 4 bases and J shed 4 bases, with 23 bases lying between them. The germline gives CDR1 SGHNT, CDR2 YYREEE (reference sequence). The CDR3 nucleotides are TGTGCCAGCAGCAGACCTGACAGGAACACCGGAGCCTATGGCTACACCTTC. This codes for CASSRPDRNTGAYGYTF. The variable domain in full, with the rest retrieved from reference TRBV5-4 and TRBJ1-2, is ETGVTQSPTHLIKTRGQQVTLRCSSQSGHNTVSWYQQALGQGPQFIFQYYREEENGRGNFPPRFSGLQFPNYSSELNVNALELDDSALYLCASSRPDRNTGAYGYTFGSGTRLTVV.

The CDR3 loop reads CASSLDQGSADTQYF. DNA of the CDR3: TGCGCCAGCAGCTTGGATCAGGGGAGCGCAGATACGCAGTATTTT. The gene calls are TRBV5-1 and TRBJ2-3; maybe TRBD1 (6 bases). The CDR3 spans 15 residues. The germline V gene has CDR1 SGHRS and CDR2 YFSETQ. Trimming cost V 0 bases and J 4 bases, with 12 bases left between them.

The chain links TRBV5-6 to TRBJ2-1, with 9 bases that match TRBD2. Germline trimming cut 4 bases from V and 7 bases from J; bases unmatched to any gene: 9. Per the germline V gene, CDR1 is SGHDT and CDR2 is YYEEEE. The CDR3 is made up of 15 amino acids. This CDR3 is CASSRLAELYNEQFF. The DNA for the CDR3 is TGTGCCAGCAGCCGACTAGCGGAACTTTATAATGAGCAGTTCTTC.